This T cell receptor (beta chain) originates from a study of identical twins. Germline lookup yields CDR1 LGHNA and CDR2 YSLEER. The CDR3 contains 17 residues. V was trimmed by 0 bases and J by 5 bases, leaving 19 bases between them. TCRdb used MiXCR to reprocess the 5' RACE reads, holding one entry per CDR3 protein. The sample shows some 560,000 distinct CDR3 sequences, roughly 9.9% of them seen only once. This clonotype was seen a handful of times. Separately, the same data were catalogued under a study of yellow fever vaccine responses in identical twins. Per that paper: A vaccine T cell response that seemed partly convergent and partly personalized was reported in twins.

The origin of this receptor is a woman aged 18-29 years in good health. Specimen: PBMCs. The chain links TRBV4-3 to TRBJ2-5; D is perhaps TRBD1 (6 bases). The DNA for the CDR3 is TGCGCCAGCAGCCAAGAAGCCCACGCCAACCAGGGGGAGACCCAGTACTTC. The encoded protein is CASSQEAHANQGETQYF.